The 28 T cell receptor beta chains given below trace back to one sample, sequenced in a study of control samples from healthy donors and cancer patients. Sequencing used immunoSEQ multiplex PCR; TCRdb keeps in-frame clones, though not all of them. The sample includes under 150,000 clones, 80% to 90% of them seen just once. The sequencing sample was made of blood. The receptors originated from a woman in her thirties in good health.

The chain couples TRBV5-8 to TRBJ2-1; 7 bases are shared with TRBD1. CDR3 size: 16 residues. After removal of 6 bases from V and 0 bases from J, the junction contained 9 bases not matched to a gene. The germline V gene has CDR1 SGHTS and CDR2 YDEGEE. CDR3 amino acids: CASKAERDSSYNEQFF. CDR3 nucleotides: TGTGCCAGCAAGGCTGAAAGGGACAGCTCCTACAATGAGCAGTTCTTC. Drawing the rest from reference TRBV5-8 and TRBJ2-1, the complete variable domain is EAGVTQSPTHLIKTRGQQATLRCSPISGHTSVYWYQQALGLGLQFLLWYDEGEERNRGNFPPRFSGRQFPNYSSELNVNALELEDSALYLCASKAERDSSYNEQFFGPGTRLTVL.

The chain employs TRBV3-1 (or the pseudogene TRBV3-2) and TRBJ1-1; 7 bases line up with TRBD1. Germline CDR1 reads LGHDT; CDR2 reads YNNKEL (reference sequence). The junction had 8 bases not matched to a gene; V was cut back by 5 bases and J by 5 bases. The CDR3 sequence is 14 residues long. The CDR3 nucleotides read TGTGCCAGCAGCGCTACTCGACAGGGAACTGAAGCTTTCTTT. Amino acid sequence: CASSATRQGTEAFF.

This rearrangement joins TRBV2 to TRBJ1-6; 7 bases line up with TRBD1. The CDR3 length is 16 residues. Trimming cost V 2 bases and J 9 bases; bases outside gene matches: 10. In germline, CDR1 is SNHLY, CDR2 FYNNEI. The CDR3 sequence: CASSERDRVYVSPLHF. For the CDR3, the DNA is TGTGCCAGCAGTGAAAGAGACAGGGTCTACGTTTCACCCCTCCACTTT. Full variable domain (outside the CDR3, taken from reference TRBV2 and TRBJ1-6): EPEVTQTPSHQVTQMGQEVILRCVPISNHLYFYWYRQILGQKVEFLVSFYNNEISEKSEIFDDQFSVERPDGSNFTLKIRSTKLEDSAMYFCASSERDRVYVSPLHFGNGTRLTVT.

This rearrangement joins TRBV7-3 to TRBJ2-7; D not resolved. V lost 5 bases, J lost 0 bases, and 8 bases lay in between. Germline V gene sequence: CDR1 SGHTA, CDR2 FQGTGA. CDR3 length equals 13 residues. The CDR3 sequence is CASSPISSYEQYF. In DNA form, the CDR3 reads TGTGCCAGCAGCCCAATCTCCTCCTACGAGCAGTACTTC. The complete variable domain, with remaining parts taken from reference TRBV7-3 and TRBJ2-7, reads GAGVSQTPSNKVTEKGKYVELRCDPISGHTALYWYRQSLGQGPEFLIYFQGTGAADDSGLPNDRFFAVRPEGSVSTLKIQRTERGDSAVYLCASSPISSYEQYFGPGTRLTVT.

V gene TRBV3-1 (or the pseudogene TRBV3-2) combines with J gene TRBJ2-5; no clear D gene. V dropped 4 bases and J dropped 0 bases, with 6 bases sitting between them. This CDR3 is 13 amino acids long. Germline loops: CDR1 LGHDT, CDR2 YNNKEL (reference sequence). CDR3 nucleotide sequence: TGTGCCAGCAGCCTCCGGCACCAAGAGACCCAGTACTTC. Translation: CASSLRHQETQYF.

This chain uses TRBV27 with TRBJ1-5, with unresolved D. CDR1 and CDR2 (germline): MNHEY, SMNVEV (reference sequence). The CDR3 totals 14 residues. The V end lost 4 bases, the J end lost 7 bases, and 14 bases lay between the germline ends. CDR3 in DNA: TGTGCCAGCAGTTCCTGGGCAGGATCCCAGCCCCAGCATTTT. Its protein product is CASSSWAGSQPQHF.

This clone was counted only a few times. V usage is TRBV5-4 and J usage is TRBJ1-2; tentative D call: TRBD1 (5 bases). V dropped 5 bases and J dropped 8 bases, with 16 bases sitting between them. The CDR3 extends over 13 amino acids. Per the germline V gene, CDR1 is SGHNT and CDR2 is YYREEE (reference sequence). The CDR3: CASSFAGIEGYTF. CDR3 nucleotides: TGTGCCAGCAGTTTCGCAGGGATAGAGGGCTACACCTTC. Using reference TRBV5-4 and TRBJ1-2 for the parts outside the CDR3, the full variable domain is ETGVTQSPTHLIKTRGQQVTLRCSSQSGHNTVSWYQQALGQGPQFIFQYYREEENGRGNFPPRFSGLQFPNYSSELNVNALELDDSALYLCASSFAGIEGYTFGSGTRLTVV.

The rearrangement uses TRBV28 and TRBJ2-7; D is uncertain. Germline CDR1 is MDHEN and CDR2 is SYDVKM. V was trimmed by 1 base and J by 3 bases, leaving 16 bases between them. The CDR3 has 16 residues. The CDR3 sequence is CASSLSGLIPLYEQYF. The CDR3 bases are TGTGCCAGCAGTTTATCGGGCTTAATACCCCTCTACGAGCAGTACTTC. Filled out from reference TRBV28 and TRBJ2-7, the complete variable domain reads DVKVTQSSRYLVKRTGEKVFLECVQDMDHENMFWYRQDPGLGLRLIYFSYDVKMKEKGDIPEGYSVSREKKERFSLILESASTNQTSMYLCASSLSGLIPLYEQYFGPGTRLTVT.

This rearrangement joins TRBV6-1 to TRBJ2-4; TRBD1 matches 7 bases. Germline CDR1 is MNHNS and CDR2 is SASEGT. The CDR3 is 14 residues long. After removal of 2 bases from V and 8 bases from J, the junction contained 6 bases not matched to a gene. The CDR3 nucleotides read TGTGCCAGCAGTGAATCCGGACAGGCGCACATTCAGTACTTC. Residues: CASSESGQAHIQYF.

The chain employs TRBV30 and TRBJ1-1; unclear D gene. V lost 2 bases and J lost 1, with 8 bases in between. Germline V lookup: CDR1 GTSNPN, CDR2 SVGIG (reference sequence). The CDR3 loop spans 13 amino acids. CDR3 amino acids: CAWSSDTNTEAFF. The CDR3 nucleotides are TGTGCCTGGAGTTCCGACACGAACACTGAAGCTTTCTTT.

This clone was seen a single time. The V gene is TRBV6-5, the J gene TRBJ1-3; D gene uncertain. The CDR3 has 15 residues. The V gene lost 8 bases and the J gene lost 4 bases, with 18 bases spanning the gap. CDR1 and CDR2 from the germline V gene are MNHEY and SVGAGI. CDR3 coding DNA: TGTGCCAGCTACCCCGACCTCGCGGGGGGAAACACCATATATTTT. Its translation is CASYPDLAGGNTIYF.

J is TRBJ2-1 and V is TRBV2; TRBD1 or TRBD2 may be the D gene (5 bases each). Germline V lookup: CDR1 SNHLY, CDR2 FYNNEI. The CDR3 contains 14 residues. Trimming left V 7 bases short and J 0 bases short, with 10 bases between. The chain's CDR3 is CASNRDDSYNEQFF. CDR3 bases: TGTGCCAGCAACCGGGACGACTCCTACAATGAGCAGTTCTTC.

The gene calls are TRBV5-6 and TRBJ1-1; tentatively, D is TRBD1 (5 bases). V shed 4 bases and J shed 5 bases, with 15 bases lying between them. CDR3 length: 14 residues. CDR1 SGHDT and CDR2 YYEEEE come from the germline V gene. This chain's CDR3 is CASSPRWGATEAFF. The CDR3 DNA sequence: TGTGCCAGCAGCCCCAGGTGGGGCGCGACTGAAGCTTTCTTT. Using reference TRBV5-6 and TRBJ1-1 for the parts outside the CDR3, the full variable domain is DAGVTQSPTHLIKTRGQQVTLRCSPKSGHDTVSWYQQALGQGPQFIFQYYEEEERQRGNFPDRFSGHQFPNYSSELNVNALLLGDSALYLCASSPRWGATEAFFGQGTRLTVV.

This chain connects TRBV24-1 to TRBJ2-2; 7 bases map to TRBD2. The CDR3 totals 15 residues. Germline V CDR1 and CDR2: KGHDR, SFDVKD. The ends lost 5 bases at V and 2 bases at J; junction bases unmatched: 4. CDR3 protein: CATSVQGLNTGELFF. The CDR3 DNA reads TGTGCCACCAGTGTCCAGGGACTAAACACCGGGGAGCTGTTTTTT.

V gene TRBV30 combines with J gene TRBJ2-3, with TRBD2 matching 12 bases. Per germline, CDR1 GTSNPN and CDR2 SVGIG (reference sequence). This CDR3 is 16 amino acids long. V shed 2 bases, J shed 4 bases, and the junction held 7 bases outside the gene matches. The CDR3 reads CAWSPTSGRIPDTQYF. In DNA, the CDR3 is TGTGCCTGGAGTCCGACTAGCGGGAGAATTCCAGATACGCAGTATTTT.

The rearrangement links TRBV5-1 to TRBJ2-7; D gene unclear. Per germline, CDR1 SGHRS and CDR2 YFSETQ. Trimming left V 0 bases short and J 3 bases short, with 7 bases between. The CDR3 totals 13 residues. In DNA, the CDR3 is TGCGCCAGCAGCTTGGGGACGGACTACGAGCAGTACTTC. This translates into CASSLGTDYEQYF.

The V and J genes are TRBV7-8 and TRBJ2-7, with 10 bases matching TRBD1. Unmatched junction bases numbered 17, after V lost 4 bases and J lost 5 bases. The CDR3 contains 18 residues. The V gene's germline CDR1 is SGHVS and CDR2 FQNEAQ. CDR3 coding DNA: TGTGCCAGCAGCTCAAGCGGGACAGGGGCTCCCAGCAGGCACGAGCAGTACTTC. Translating gives CASSSSGTGAPSRHEQYF.

This clone showed up just a few times. The CDR3 bases are TGTGCCAGCACCAAGGGGACCCTCAGGACGCAGTATTTT. This translates into CASTKGTLRTQYF. J is TRBJ2-3 and V is TRBV28; either TRBD1 or TRBD2 may fit D (5 bases each). Germline CDR1 is MDHEN and CDR2 is SYDVKM. The CDR3 has 13 amino acids. V was pared by 7 bases and J by 9 bases, with 17 bases between. Using reference TRBV28 and TRBJ2-3 for the parts outside the CDR3, the full variable domain is DVKVTQSSRYLVKRTGEKVFLECVQDMDHENMFWYRQDPGLGLRLIYFSYDVKMKEKGDIPEGYSVSREKKERFSLILESASTNQTSMYLCASTKGTLRTQYFGPGTRLTVL.

The rearrangement links TRBV3-1 (or the pseudogene TRBV3-2) to TRBJ2-5; TRBD1 agrees at 7 bases. The CDR3 has 12 amino acids. Germline V CDR1 and CDR2: LGHDT, YNNKEL (reference sequence). V was pared by 5 bases and J by 9 bases, with 6 bases of the junction left unmatched. This CDR3 reads CASSTGQPSQYF. The DNA of the CDR3 is TGTGCCAGCAGCACGGGACAGCCATCCCAGTACTTC.

The V gene is TRBV27, the J gene TRBJ1-2; D gene uncertain. Germline CDR1 reads MNHEY; CDR2 reads SMNVEV (reference sequence). The CDR3 consists of 12 residues. V was shortened by 5 bases and J by 6 bases, with 10 bases between the two germline ends. The DNA for the CDR3 is TGTGCCAGCAGTGGGCGGGGAAATGGCTACACCTTC. Translated, it gives CASSGRGNGYTF.

The V gene is TRBV5-6, the J gene TRBJ1-5; D is possibly TRBD1 (6 bases). V lost 4 bases to trimming and J lost 0 bases, with 20 bases between them. The germline V gene encodes CDR1 SGHDT and CDR2 YYEEEE. This CDR3 spans 18 amino acids. As DNA, the CDR3 is TGTGCCAGCAGCCGAGACGGTGGACAGCTCAATAGCAATCAGCCCCAGCATTTT. Its protein product is CASSRDGGQLNSNQPQHF.

The chain recombines TRBV6-5 with TRBJ1-5, with no clear D. Deletions cut 2 bases from V and 10 bases from J, with 12 bases between. This CDR3 comprises 13 residues. The germline V gene has CDR1 MNHEY and CDR2 SVGAGI. This chain's CDR3 is CASSYGVEQPQHF. As DNA, the CDR3 is TGTGCCAGCAGTTACGGGGTAGAGCAACCCCAGCATTTT.

The chain is built from TRBV2 and TRBJ2-1, with 7 positions matching TRBD2. CDR3 length: 14 residues. With 6 bases clipped from V and 3 bases from J, the junction kept 5 bases outside the gene matches. Germline CDR1 reads SNHLY; CDR2 reads FYNNEI. CDR3 DNA: TGTGCCAGCAGAGCGGGAAACCACTACAATGAGCAGTTCTTC. Residues: CASRAGNHYNEQFF. Full variable domain (rest looked up from reference TRBV2 and TRBJ2-1): EPEVTQTPSHQVTQMGQEVILRCVPISNHLYFYWYRQILGQKVEFLVSFYNNEISEKSEIFDDQFSVERPDGSNFTLKIRSTKLEDSAMYFCASRAGNHYNEQFFGPGTRLTVL.

This rearrangement joins TRBV19 to TRBJ1-2; D gene unclear. The V and J ends lost 3 bases and 5 bases respectively, with 10 bases between them. From germline, CDR1 is LNHDA and CDR2 SQIVND (reference sequence). The CDR3 consists of 13 residues. The CDR3 DNA follows: TGTGCCAGTAGTATGGTACAGTATTATGGCTACACCTTC. Residues: CASSMVQYYGYTF.

This clone was picked up a small number of times. The chain has TRBV5-1 and TRBJ1-1, with D uncertain. The CDR3 extends over 14 amino acids. The V and J ends lost 0 bases and 6 bases respectively, with 12 bases between them. The germline V gene has CDR1 SGHRS and CDR2 YFSETQ. The CDR3 sequence is CASSLAVTEAEAFF. The CDR3 nucleotides are TGCGCCAGCAGCTTGGCGGTCACGGAGGCTGAAGCTTTCTTT.

This sequence joins TRBV18 and TRBJ1-5; D gene unclear. CDR1 and CDR2 (germline): KGHSH, LQKENI. The CDR3 length is 13 residues. V was clipped by 2 bases and J by 4 bases, with 6 bases between them. CDR3 nucleotides: TGTGCCAGCTCACCAAGCGGTAATCAGCCCCAGCATTTT. It encodes CASSPSGNQPQHF.

Worth noting for this clone: At one end the junction does not follow the germline gene, possibly because of a read error. The V and J genes are TRBV7-7 and TRBJ2-7; no clear D. Germline V gives CDR1 SSHAT, CDR2 FNYEAQ (reference sequence). The CDR3 has 13 residues. The DNA of the CDR3 is TGTGCTAGCAGCCCCGAAGGGTCCTACGAGCAGTACTTC. It yields the protein CASSPEGSYEQYF.

This chain connects TRBV12-3 or TRBV12-4 to TRBJ1-5; D is unresolved. This CDR3 is 13 amino acids long. Trimming removed 5 bases from V and 5 bases from J, with 10 bases in between. The CDR3 DNA follows: TGTGCCAGCAGTGTGGACTGGGATCAGCCCCAGCATTTT. Encoded protein: CASSVDWDQPQHF.